These 12 T cell receptor beta chains were sequenced from one sample in a study of shared clonotypes between healthy human individuals. Produced via immunoSEQ multiplex PCR; TCRdb's table is partial and in-frame only. The table lists more than 2,000,000 clones, approximately 95% of them singletons. Sequences were obtained from naive CD4+ T cells from PBMCs. Subset denoted: CD45RA+ positively selected. These receptors were taken from a man younger than 35 in good health. Some clones in this sample may be carry-over from other donors' samples.

V usage is TRBV18 and J usage is TRBJ2-3; D not resolved. The CDR3 sequence is 13 residues long. V lost 6 bases and J lost 2, with 9 bases in between. The germline V gene has CDR1 KGHSH and CDR2 LQKENI. The CDR3 region has the DNA TGTGCCAGCTCCTGGTTCTCCACAGATACGCAGTATTTT. Translating gives CASSWFSTDTQYF. Based on the CDR3 plus reference TRBV18 and TRBJ2-3, the full variable domain is NAGVMQNPRHLVRRRGQEARLRCSPMKGHSHVYWYRQLPEEGLKFMVYLQKENIIDESGMPKERFSAEFPKEGPSILRIQQVVRGDSAAYFCASSWFSTDTQYFGPGTRLTVL.

The CDR3 DNA sequence: TGTGCCAGCAGAGCGACAGGGGAAGGCAATCAGCCCCAGCATTTT. This translates into CASRATGEGNQPQHF. This chain uses TRBV18 with TRBJ1-5; TRBD1 matches 8 bases. Germline loops: CDR1 KGHSH, CDR2 LQKENI. The CDR3 runs to 15 residues. J gave up 2 bases and V 8 bases, and 8 bases lay outside the gene matches.

This clone turned up a few times. The J gene is TRBJ1-5, the V gene TRBV28; the match to TRBD1 covers 7 bases. From germline, CDR1 is MDHEN and CDR2 SYDVKM. The CDR3 has 13 residues. V lost 7 bases, J lost 4 bases, and 4 bases stayed unmatched. This CDR3 is CASIRGINQPQHF. The CDR3 DNA reads TGTGCCAGCATCAGGGGGATAAATCAGCCCCAGCATTTT.

The DNA for the CDR3 is TGTGCCAGCTCACCACCGAAAGATCGGGGTATGGAGACCCAGTACTTC. It codes for CASSPPKDRGMETQYF. This chain joins TRBV18 and TRBJ2-5; maybe TRBD2 (5 bases). Trimming took 0 bases from V and 5 from J, leaving 16 bases between them. Germline CDR1 and CDR2: KGHSH and LQKENI. The CDR3 is 16 residues long.

The V gene is TRBV6-6, the J gene TRBJ1-1; tentatively, D is TRBD1 (6 bases). The length of the CDR3 is 14 residues. V lost 7 bases and J 4 bases, leaving 16 bases between the germline ends. Germline V lookup: CDR1 MNHNY, CDR2 SVGAGI (reference sequence). CDR3 DNA: TGTGCCAGCACGATCGCTGAAGGGGGCACTGAAGCTTTCTTT. The encoded protein is CASTIAEGGTEAFF.

DNA of the CDR3: TGTGCCAGCCTACAGGGCAAATTACTAACGCAGTATTTT. Residues: CASLQGKLLTQYF. This chain uses TRBV6-1 with TRBJ2-3; possibly TRBD1 for D (6 bases). Trimming took off 8 bases at V and 9 bases at J, with 18 bases between the two ends. Germline CDR1 and CDR2: MNHNS and SASEGT. CDR3 length equals 13 residues.

J is TRBJ1-1 and V is TRBV5-1, with D hard to call. CDR3 size: 14 residues. The germline V gene encodes CDR1 SGHRS and CDR2 YFSETQ. V was trimmed by 2 bases and J by 3 bases, leaving 11 bases between them. CDR3 DNA: TGCGCCAGCAGCTTCGCGTTTCAGGACACTGAAGCTTTCTTT. This codes for CASSFAFQDTEAFF.

This rearrangement joins TRBV15 to TRBJ2-7, with 7 bases that match TRBD2. Germline CDR1 reads LNHNV; CDR2 reads YYDKDF (reference sequence). With V trimmed by 1 base and J by 5 bases, 8 bases remained unmatched. The CDR3 is 15 amino acids. The CDR3 DNA follows: TGTGCCACCAGCAGAGGGAGGGAGGGAACCAACGAGCAGTACTTC. This codes for CATSRGREGTNEQYF.

The V and J genes are TRBV5-6 and TRBJ2-7, with 8 bases fitting TRBD1. This CDR3 spans 17 amino acids. CDR1 and CDR2 from the germline V gene are SGHDT and YYEEEE. V lost 0 bases, J lost 2 bases, and 10 bases stayed unmatched. The CDR3 nucleotides read TGTGCCAGCAGCTTGGGGTGGGGACAGGACGTAACCTACGAGCAGTACTTC. Its protein is CASSLGWGQDVTYEQYF.

The rearrangement joins TRBV29-1 to TRBJ1-1, with unresolved D. Germline V gene sequence: CDR1 SQVTM, CDR2 ANQGSEA. The CDR3 runs to 14 residues. V dropped 5 bases and J dropped 2 bases, with 15 bases sitting between them. CDR3 region: CSVSKSGFNTEAFF. The DNA of the CDR3 is TGCAGCGTTTCAAAGTCGGGTTTCAACACTGAAGCTTTCTTT.

The chain joins TRBV2 to TRBJ1-2; 7 bases are shared with TRBD1. Germline values: CDR1 SNHLY, CDR2 FYNNEI. The CDR3 spans 13 residues. Trimming at V came to 5 bases and at J to 5 bases, leaving 5 bases not matched to a gene. The CDR3 DNA reads as TGTGCCAGCAGTCTGGGACAGAGTTATGGCTACACCTTC. The encoded protein is CASSLGQSYGYTF.

This sequence joins TRBV4-2 and TRBJ2-7; perhaps TRBD2 as D (6 bases). CDR1 is LGHNA and CDR2 is YNFKEQ in the germline V gene. Trimming stripped 0 bases from V and 5 bases from J, with 14 bases between. The CDR3 sequence is 15 residues long. Here the CDR3 DNA reads TGTGCCAGCAGCCAAGAACGGGGGATGGCGGACGAGCAGTACTTC. This codes for CASSQERGMADEQYF.